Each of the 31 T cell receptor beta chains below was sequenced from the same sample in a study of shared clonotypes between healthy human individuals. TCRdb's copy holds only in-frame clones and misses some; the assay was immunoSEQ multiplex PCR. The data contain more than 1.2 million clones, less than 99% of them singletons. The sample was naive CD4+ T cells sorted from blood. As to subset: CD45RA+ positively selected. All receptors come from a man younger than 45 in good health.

The CDR3 region has the DNA TGTGCCAGCAGTTTCCGATTTGCACATTCTGACTCCTACGAGCAGTACTTC. Encoded protein: CASSFRFAHSDSYEQYF. This sequence joins TRBV28 and TRBJ2-7; D unresolved. The CDR3 totals 17 residues. Per germline, CDR1 MDHEN and CDR2 SYDVKM. Trimming removed 3 bases from V and 0 bases from J, with 18 bases in between.

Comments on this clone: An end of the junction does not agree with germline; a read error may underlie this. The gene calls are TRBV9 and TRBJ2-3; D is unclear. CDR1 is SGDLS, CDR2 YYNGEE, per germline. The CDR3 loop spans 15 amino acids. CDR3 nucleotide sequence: TGTGCCAGCAGTGTAGGGATTGTTACCACAGATACGCAGTATTTT. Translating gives CASSVGIVTTDTQYF. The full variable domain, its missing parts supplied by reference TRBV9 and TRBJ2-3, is DSGVTQTPKHLITATGQRVTLRCSPRSGDLSVYWYQQSLDQGLQFLIQYYNGEERAKGNILERFSAQQFPDLHSELNLSSLELGDSALYFCASSVGIVTTDTQYFGPGTRLTVL.

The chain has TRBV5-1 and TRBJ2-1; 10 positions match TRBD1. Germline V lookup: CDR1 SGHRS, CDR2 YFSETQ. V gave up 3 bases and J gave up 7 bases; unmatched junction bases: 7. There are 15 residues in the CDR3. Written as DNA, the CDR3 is TGCGCCAGCAGCTGGGGACAGGGGCCCACGAATGAGCAGTTCTTC. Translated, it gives CASSWGQGPTNEQFF.

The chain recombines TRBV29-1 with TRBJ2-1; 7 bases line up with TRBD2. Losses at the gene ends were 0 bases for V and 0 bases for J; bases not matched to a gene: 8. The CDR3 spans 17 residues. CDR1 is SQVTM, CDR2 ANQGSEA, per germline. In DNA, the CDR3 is TGCAGCGTTGAAGATGTGGCTAGCGGAATCTCCTACAATGAGCAGTTCTTC. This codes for CSVEDVASGISYNEQFF.

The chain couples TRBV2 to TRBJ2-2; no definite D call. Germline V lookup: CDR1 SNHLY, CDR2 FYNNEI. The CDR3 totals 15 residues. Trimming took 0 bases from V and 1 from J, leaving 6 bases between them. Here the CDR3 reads CASSEATRNTGELFF. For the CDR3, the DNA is TGTGCCAGCAGTGAAGCTACGAGGAACACCGGGGAGCTGTTTTTT.

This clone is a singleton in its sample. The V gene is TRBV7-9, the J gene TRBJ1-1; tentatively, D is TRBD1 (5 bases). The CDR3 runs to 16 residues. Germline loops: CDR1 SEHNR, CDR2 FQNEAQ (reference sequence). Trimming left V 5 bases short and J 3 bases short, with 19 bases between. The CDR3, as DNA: TGTGCCAGCAGCCAGTCCTTCAGGGTAGGCGACACTGAAGCTTTCTTT. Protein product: CASSQSFRVGDTEAFF.

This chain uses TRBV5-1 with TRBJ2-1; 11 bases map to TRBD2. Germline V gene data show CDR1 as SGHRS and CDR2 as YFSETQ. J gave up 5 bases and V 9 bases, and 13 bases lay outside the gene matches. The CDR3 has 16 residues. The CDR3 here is CATGTSGQTPNNEQFF. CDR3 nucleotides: TGCGCCACCGGGACTAGCGGTCAAACGCCAAACAATGAGCAGTTCTTC.

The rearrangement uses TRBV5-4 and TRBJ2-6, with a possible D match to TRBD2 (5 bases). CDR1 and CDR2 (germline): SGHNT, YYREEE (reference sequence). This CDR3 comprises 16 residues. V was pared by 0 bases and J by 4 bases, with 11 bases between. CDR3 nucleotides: TGTGCCAGCAGCTTGGGTGCGGGCTACGGGGCCAACGTCCTGACTTTC. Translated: CASSLGAGYGANVLTF.

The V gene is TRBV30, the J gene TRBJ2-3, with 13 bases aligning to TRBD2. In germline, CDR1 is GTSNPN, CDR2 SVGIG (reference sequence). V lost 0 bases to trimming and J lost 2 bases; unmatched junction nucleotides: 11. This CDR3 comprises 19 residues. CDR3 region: CAWSVHGLAGEFNTDTQYF. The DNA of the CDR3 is TGTGCCTGGAGTGTACATGGACTAGCGGGAGAATTTAACACAGATACGCAGTATTTT.

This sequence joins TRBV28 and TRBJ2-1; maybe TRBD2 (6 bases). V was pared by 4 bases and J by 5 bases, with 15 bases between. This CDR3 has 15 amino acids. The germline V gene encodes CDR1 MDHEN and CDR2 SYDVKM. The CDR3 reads CASSSLVERDNEQFF. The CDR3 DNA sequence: TGTGCCAGCAGTTCCTTAGTTGAGCGGGACAATGAGCAGTTCTTC.

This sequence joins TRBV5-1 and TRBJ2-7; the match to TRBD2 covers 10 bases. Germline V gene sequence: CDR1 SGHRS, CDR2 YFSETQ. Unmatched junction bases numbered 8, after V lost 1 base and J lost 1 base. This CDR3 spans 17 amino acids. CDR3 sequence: CASSLRLAGVESYEQYF. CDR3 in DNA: TGCGCCAGCAGCTTGAGGCTAGCGGGAGTTGAATCCTACGAGCAGTACTTC.

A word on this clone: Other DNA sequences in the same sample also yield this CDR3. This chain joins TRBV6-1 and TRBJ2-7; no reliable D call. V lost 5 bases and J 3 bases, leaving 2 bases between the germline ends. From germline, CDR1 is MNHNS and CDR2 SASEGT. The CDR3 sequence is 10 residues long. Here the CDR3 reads CASSYYEQYF. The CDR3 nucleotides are TGTGCCAGCAGTTACTACGAGCAGTACTTC.

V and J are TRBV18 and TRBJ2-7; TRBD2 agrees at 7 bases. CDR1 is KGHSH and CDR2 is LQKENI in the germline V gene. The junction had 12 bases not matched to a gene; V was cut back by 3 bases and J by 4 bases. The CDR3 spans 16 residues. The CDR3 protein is CASSPRVGSGLYEQYF. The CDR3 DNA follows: TGTGCCAGCTCACCGCGCGTCGGTAGCGGGTTGTACGAGCAGTACTTC.

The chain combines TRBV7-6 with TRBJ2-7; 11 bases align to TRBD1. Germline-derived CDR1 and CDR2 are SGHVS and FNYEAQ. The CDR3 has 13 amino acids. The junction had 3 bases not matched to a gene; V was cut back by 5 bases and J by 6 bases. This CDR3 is CASSRTGGGEQYF. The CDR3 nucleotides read TGTGCCAGCAGCCGGACAGGGGGCGGCGAGCAGTACTTC.

The CDR3 bases are TGCGCCAGCAGCTTGTTAGTAGGGGTGAACACCGGGGAGCTGTTTTTT. Its translation is CASSLLVGVNTGELFF. The gene calls are TRBV5-1 and TRBJ2-2, with a possible D match to TRBD1 (5 bases). V was clipped by 1 base and J by 1 base, with 11 bases between them. Germline-derived CDR1 and CDR2 are SGHRS and YFSETQ. The CDR3 runs 16 residues.

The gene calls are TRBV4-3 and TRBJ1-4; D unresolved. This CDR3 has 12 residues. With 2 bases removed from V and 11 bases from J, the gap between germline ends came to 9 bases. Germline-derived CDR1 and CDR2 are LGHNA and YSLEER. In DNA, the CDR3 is TGCGCCAGCAGCCAAACTCCGGGGAAACTGTTTTTT. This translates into CASSQTPGKLFF.

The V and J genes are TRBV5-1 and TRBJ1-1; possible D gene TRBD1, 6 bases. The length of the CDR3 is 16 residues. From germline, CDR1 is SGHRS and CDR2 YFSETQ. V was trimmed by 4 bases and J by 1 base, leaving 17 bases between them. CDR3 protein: CASSHQAGQTNTEAFF. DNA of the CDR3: TGCGCCAGCAGCCACCAGGCCGGACAGACGAACACTGAAGCTTTCTTT.

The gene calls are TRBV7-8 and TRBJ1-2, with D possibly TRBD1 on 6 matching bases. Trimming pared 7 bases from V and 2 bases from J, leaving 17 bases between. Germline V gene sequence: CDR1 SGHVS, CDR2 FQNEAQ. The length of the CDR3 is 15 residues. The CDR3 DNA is TGTGCCAGCAACTACGGGGGGCGTGCGAACTATGGCTACACCTTC. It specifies CASNYGGRANYGYTF.

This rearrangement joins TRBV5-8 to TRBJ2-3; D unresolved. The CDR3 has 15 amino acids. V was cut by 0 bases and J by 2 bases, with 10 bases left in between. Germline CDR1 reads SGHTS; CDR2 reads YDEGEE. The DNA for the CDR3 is TGTGCCAGCAGCTTGGCCAAGGTGTTCACAGATACGCAGTATTTT. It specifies CASSLAKVFTDTQYF.

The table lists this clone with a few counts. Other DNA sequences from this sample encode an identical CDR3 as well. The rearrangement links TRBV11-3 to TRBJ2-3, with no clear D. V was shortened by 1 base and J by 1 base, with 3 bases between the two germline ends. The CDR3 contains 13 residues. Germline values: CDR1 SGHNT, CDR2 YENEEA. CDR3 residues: CASSLGGTDTQYF. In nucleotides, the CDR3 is TGTGCCAGCAGCTTAGGTGGCACAGATACGCAGTATTTT.

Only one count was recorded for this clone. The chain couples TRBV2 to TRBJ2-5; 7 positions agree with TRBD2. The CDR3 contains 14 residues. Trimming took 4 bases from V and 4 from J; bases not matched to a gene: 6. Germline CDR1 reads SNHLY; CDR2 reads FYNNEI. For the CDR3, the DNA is TGTGCCAGCAGTGGTAGACTAGCCTCAGAGACCCAGTACTTC. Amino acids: CASSGRLASETQYF.

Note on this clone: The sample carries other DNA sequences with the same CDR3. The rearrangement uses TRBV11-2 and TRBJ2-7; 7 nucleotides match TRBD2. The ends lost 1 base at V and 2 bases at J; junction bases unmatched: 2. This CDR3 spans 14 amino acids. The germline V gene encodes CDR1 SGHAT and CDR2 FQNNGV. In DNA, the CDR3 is TGTGCCAGCAGCTTAGCGGGGGGACCCTACGAGCAGTACTTC. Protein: CASSLAGGPYEQYF.

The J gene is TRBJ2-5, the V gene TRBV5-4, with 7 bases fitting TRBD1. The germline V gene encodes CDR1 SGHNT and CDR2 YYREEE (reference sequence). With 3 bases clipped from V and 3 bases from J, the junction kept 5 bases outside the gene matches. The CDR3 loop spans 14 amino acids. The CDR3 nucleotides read TGTGCCAGCAGCTCCTCGGACAGGAAAGAGACCCAGTACTTC. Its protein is CASSSSDRKETQYF.

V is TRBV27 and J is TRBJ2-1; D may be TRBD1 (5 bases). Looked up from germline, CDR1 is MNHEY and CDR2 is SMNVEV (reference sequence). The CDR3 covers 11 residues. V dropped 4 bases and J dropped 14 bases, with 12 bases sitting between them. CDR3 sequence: CASSSVGVKFF. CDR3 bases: TGTGCCAGCAGTTCGGTAGGGGTGAAGTTCTTC.

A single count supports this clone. The CDR3 coding sequence is TGTGCCAGCAGCTTGGACGGCCTAGCGCCATACAATGAGCAGTTCTTC. This translates into CASSLDGLAPYNEQFF. The chain is built from TRBV5-4 and TRBJ2-1; maybe TRBD2 (6 bases). V lost 0 bases, J lost 4 bases, and 14 bases lay in between. The CDR3 spans 16 residues. The germline CDR1 and CDR2 sequences are SGHNT and YYREEE (reference sequence).

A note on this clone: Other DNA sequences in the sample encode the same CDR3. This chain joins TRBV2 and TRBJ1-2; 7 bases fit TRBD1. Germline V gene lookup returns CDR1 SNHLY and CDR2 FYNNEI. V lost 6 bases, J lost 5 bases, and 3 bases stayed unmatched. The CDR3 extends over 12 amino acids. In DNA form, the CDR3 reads TGTGCCAGCAGCCGGGACAGATATGGCTACACCTTC. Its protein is CASSRDRYGYTF. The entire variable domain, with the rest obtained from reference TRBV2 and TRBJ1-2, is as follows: EPEVTQTPSHQVTQMGQEVILRCVPISNHLYFYWYRQILGQKVEFLVSFYNNEISEKSEIFDDQFSVERPDGSNFTLKIRSTKLEDSAMYFCASSRDRYGYTFGSGTRLTVV.

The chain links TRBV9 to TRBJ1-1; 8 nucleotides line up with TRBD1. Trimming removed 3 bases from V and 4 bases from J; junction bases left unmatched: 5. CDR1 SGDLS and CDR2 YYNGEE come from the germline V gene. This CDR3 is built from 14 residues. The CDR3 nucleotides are TGTGCCAGCAGCGCGACAGGGGTAGGCACTGAAGCTTTCTTT. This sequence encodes CASSATGVGTEAFF.

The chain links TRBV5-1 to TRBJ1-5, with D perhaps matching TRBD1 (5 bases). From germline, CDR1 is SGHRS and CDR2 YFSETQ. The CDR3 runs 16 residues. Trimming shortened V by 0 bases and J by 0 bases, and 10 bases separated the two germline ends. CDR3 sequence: CASSLGDGDSNQPQHF. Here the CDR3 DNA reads TGCGCCAGCAGCTTGGGGGACGGCGATAGCAATCAGCCCCAGCATTTT.

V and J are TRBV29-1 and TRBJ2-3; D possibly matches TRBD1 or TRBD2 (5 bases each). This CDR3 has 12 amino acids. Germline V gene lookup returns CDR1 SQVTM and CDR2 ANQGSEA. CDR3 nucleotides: TGCAGGACGAGGGGTAGCACAGATACGCAGTATTTT. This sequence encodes CRTRGSTDTQYF.

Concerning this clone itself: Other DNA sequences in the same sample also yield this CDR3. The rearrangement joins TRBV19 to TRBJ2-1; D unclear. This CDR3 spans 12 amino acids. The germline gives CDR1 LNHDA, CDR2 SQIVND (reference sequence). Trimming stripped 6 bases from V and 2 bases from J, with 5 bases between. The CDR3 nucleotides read TGTGCCAGTAGCGGACCCTACAATGAGCAGTTCTTC. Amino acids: CASSGPYNEQFF.

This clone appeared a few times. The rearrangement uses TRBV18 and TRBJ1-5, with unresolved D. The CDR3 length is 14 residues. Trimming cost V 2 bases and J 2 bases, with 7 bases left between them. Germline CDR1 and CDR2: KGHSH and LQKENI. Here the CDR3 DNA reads TGTGCCAGCTCACCATTGCGGGGCAATCAGCCCCAGCATTTT. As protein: CASSPLRGNQPQHF.